The 22 T cell receptor beta chains below were found in one sample sequenced in a study of T cell repertoires in cytomegalovirus infection. TCRdb passed the reads through MiXCR, listing each CDR3 protein once. The sample consists of about 160,000 distinct CDR3 sequences, roughly 17% of them appearing once. The sequenced material came from CD8+ T cells from PBMCs. All receptors derive from a human donor in good health (CMV status not recorded). Some clones in this sample may be carry-over from other donors' samples.

This clonotype has more than one count but fewer than ten. Here the CDR3 reads CATSEQLAGGPAEQFF. The DNA of the CDR3 is TGTGCCACCAGTGAACAACTAGCGGGAGGGCCGGCTGAGCAGTTCTTC. The chain combines TRBV24-1 with TRBJ2-1; 13 bases are a match to TRBD2. This CDR3 is 16 amino acids long. V was clipped by 4 bases and J by 9 bases; unmatched bases: 8. CDR1 and CDR2 from the germline V gene are KGHDR and SFDVKD.

This chain links TRBV7-9 with TRBJ2-5; tentatively, D is TRBD2 (6 bases). CDR1 and CDR2 (germline): SEHNR, FQNEAQ (reference sequence). V was pared by 1 base and J by 6 bases, with 12 bases between. This CDR3 region has 14 residues. This CDR3 is CASSLVAGRKTQYF. CDR3 sequence (DNA): TGTGCCAGCAGCTTAGTGGCAGGGAGGAAGACCCAGTACTTC.

This chain uses TRBV2 with TRBJ2-5; D is uncertain. Trimming took off 8 bases at V and 3 bases at J, with 10 bases between the two ends. Germline CDR1 SNHLY, CDR2 FYNNEI. CDR3 length: 12 residues. CDR3 region: CASWSEEETQYF. DNA for the CDR3: TGTGCCAGCTGGAGCGAAGAAGAGACCCAGTACTTC.

Only one count was recorded for this clonotype. J is TRBJ1-3 and V is TRBV29-1, with D uncertain. Germline V CDR1 and CDR2: SQVTM, ANQGSEA. The CDR3 is made up of 13 amino acids. Trimming removed 7 bases from V and 2 bases from J, with 12 bases in between. The CDR3 loop reads CSAGSRAGNTIYF. The CDR3 DNA follows: TGCAGCGCCGGGTCGAGGGCTGGAAACACCATATATTTT.

There are many counts of this clonotype. The rearrangement uses TRBV14 and TRBJ2-5; possibly TRBD1 for D (5 bases). This CDR3 has 13 amino acids. Trimming took 4 bases from V and 6 from J, leaving 12 bases between them. CDR1 is SGHDN, CDR2 FVKESK, per germline. In DNA, the CDR3 is TGTGCCAGCAGCCTGACAGCTATGAAGACCCAGTACTTC. It encodes CASSLTAMKTQYF.

This clonotype showed up just a few times. This sequence joins TRBV7-9 and TRBJ2-1; D may be TRBD1 or TRBD2 (5 bases each). Germline V CDR1 and CDR2: SEHNR, FQNEAQ (reference sequence). V gave up 2 bases and J gave up 5 bases, with 10 bases separating them. The CDR3 consists of 14 residues. CDR3 bases: TGTGCCAGCAGCTTAACCGGGACCCACAATGAGCAGTTCTTC. Translated, it gives CASSLTGTHNEQFF.

This sequence joins TRBV9 and TRBJ2-1; D possibly matches TRBD1 or TRBD2 (5 bases each). V lost 3 bases and J 7 bases, leaving 14 bases between the germline ends. The CDR3 consists of 14 residues. CDR1 and CDR2 from the germline V gene are SGDLS and YYNGEE. CDR3 in amino acids: CASSALSGTNEQFF. The CDR3 coding sequence is TGTGCCAGCAGCGCTCTTTCGGGGACGAATGAGCAGTTCTTC.

V gene TRBV7-2 combines with J gene TRBJ2-7; the D is unclear. The V gene lost 0 bases and the J gene lost 4 bases, with 7 bases spanning the gap. CDR3 size: 13 residues. Germline V CDR1 and CDR2: SGHTA, FQGNSA. The CDR3 nucleotides are TGTGCCAGCAGCTTAGCACGAGAATACGAGCAGTACTTC. It codes for CASSLAREYEQYF.

In this sample, this clonotype turned up a few times. The chain carries TRBV2 and TRBJ2-7; D remains ambiguous. Germline loops: CDR1 SNHLY, CDR2 FYNNEI. Trimming cost V 6 bases and J 3 bases, with 9 bases left between them. The length of the CDR3 is 12 residues. The CDR3 is CASSPTIYEQYF. The CDR3 bases are TGTGCCAGCAGCCCAACGATCTACGAGCAGTACTTC.

This clonotype was counted between two and nine times. V usage is TRBV27 and J usage is TRBJ1-6, with D possibly TRBD1 on 5 matching bases. Germline V gene data show CDR1 as MNHEY and CDR2 as SMNVEV (reference sequence). The CDR3 extends over 14 amino acids. The germline V and J ends were trimmed by 5 bases and 9 bases, with 14 bases remaining between them. The CDR3 bases are TGTGCCAGCAGTCCGCTTCCGGGGCTTTCACCCCTCCACTTT. The encoded protein is CASSPLPGLSPLHF.

There are a few counts of this clonotype. The chain combines TRBV11-2 with TRBJ2-7; 7 bases map to TRBD2. Trimming cost V 5 bases and J 4 bases; bases outside gene matches: 14. CDR1 is SGHAT and CDR2 is FQNNGV in the germline V gene. The CDR3 has 16 residues. CDR3 bases: TGTGCCAGCAGCCTGCGGGCGGCGGGAGTAAGGTACGAGCAGTACTTC. Protein product: CASSLRAAGVRYEQYF. Together with reference TRBV11-2 and TRBJ2-7, the CDR3 gives the full variable domain: EAGVAQSPRYKIIEKRQSVAFWCNPISGHATLYWYQQILGQGPKLLIQFQNNGVVDDSQLPKDRFSAERLKGVDSTLKIQPAKLEDSAVYLCASSLRAAGVRYEQYFGPGTRLTVT.

The chain employs TRBV7-2 and TRBJ2-1, with 7 positions matching TRBD2. The CDR3 is made up of 14 amino acids. J was trimmed by 8 bases and V by 1 base; bases with no gene match: 5. From germline, CDR1 is SGHTA and CDR2 FQGNSA. The CDR3: CASSLEGLIDEQFF. As DNA, the CDR3 is TGTGCCAGCAGCTTAGAGGGACTAATTGATGAGCAGTTCTTC.

This clonotype was recorded only once. At one end, the junction sequence differs from germline, possibly due to a read error. The V and J genes are TRBV20-1 and TRBJ2-1; D may match TRBD1 or TRBD2 (5 bases each). This CDR3 is 12 amino acids long. Germline V lookup: CDR1 DFQATT, CDR2 SNEGSKA (reference sequence). The CDR3 here is CSAPGGGGRKVF. The CDR3 nucleotides are TGCAGTGCTCCGGGTGGGGGTGGGAGAAAGGTCTTC.

Only a few counts were recorded for this clonotype. The rearrangement links TRBV28 to TRBJ2-2, with D perhaps TRBD1 or TRBD2 (6 bases each). Germline assignment: CDR1 MDHEN and CDR2 SYDVKM. The CDR3 spans 16 residues. With 3 bases removed from V and 4 bases from J, the gap between germline ends came to 15 bases. The CDR3 loop is CASSFWGAGITGELFF. CDR3 sequence (DNA): TGTGCCAGCAGTTTTTGGGGGGCCGGTATCACCGGGGAGCTGTTTTTT. The full variable domain, in which reference TRBV28 and TRBJ2-2 provide the parts outside the CDR3, is DVKVTQSSRYLVKRTGEKVFLECVQDMDHENMFWYRQDPGLGLRLIYFSYDVKMKEKGDIPEGYSVSREKKERFSLILESASTNQTSMYLCASSFWGAGITGELFFGEGSRLTVL.

V gene TRBV25-1 combines with J gene TRBJ2-1; perhaps TRBD1 as D (6 bases). V lost 6 bases and J 2 bases, leaving 14 bases between the germline ends. The CDR3 loop spans 15 amino acids. Germline V gene data show CDR1 as MGHDK and CDR2 as SYGVNS. The CDR3 protein is CASSHHRVPYNEQFF. DNA for the CDR3: TGTGCCAGCAGCCACCACAGGGTTCCCTACAATGAGCAGTTCTTC.

This clonotype was picked up many times. The chain is built from TRBV7-2 and TRBJ1-1, with TRBD1 matching over 11 bases. V trimming: 5 bases; J trimming: 4 bases; junction bases outside the gene matches: 3. The length of the CDR3 is 14 residues. Germline lookup yields CDR1 SGHTA and CDR2 FQGNSA. Here the CDR3 reads CASSPGQGATEAFF. In DNA form, the CDR3 reads TGTGCCAGCAGCCCAGGACAGGGGGCCACTGAAGCTTTCTTT.

On this clonotype itself: Possible read error: a much larger clone is one base away. The rearrangement links TRBV29-1 to TRBJ2-5; D is perhaps TRBD2 (7 bases). The CDR3 extends over 13 amino acids. Germline V CDR1 and CDR2: SQVTM, ANQGSEA. The CDR3 protein is CSALGGLQETRYF. The CDR3 coding sequence is TGCAGCGCCCTCGGGGGGCTCCAAGAGACCCGGTACTTC.

This clonotype came up a few times. The chain has TRBV27 and TRBJ2-1; 10 positions match TRBD2. The CDR3 has 18 residues. The ends lost 2 bases at V and 0 bases at J; junction bases unmatched: 7. CDR1 is MNHEY, CDR2 SMNVEV, per germline (reference sequence). The CDR3 protein is CASSLRVPSGSSYNEQFF. The DNA for the CDR3 is TGTGCCAGCAGTTTAAGAGTGCCTAGCGGGAGCTCCTACAATGAGCAGTTCTTC.

The chain has TRBV7-9 and TRBJ2-6, with 8 bases that match TRBD1. The ends lost 5 bases at V and 0 bases at J; junction bases unmatched: 6. The CDR3 consists of 17 residues. The germline V gene encodes CDR1 SEHNR and CDR2 FQNEAQ (reference sequence). Written as DNA, the CDR3 is TGTGCCAGCAGCACCGGGACAGGCCCCTCTGGGGCCAACGTCCTGACTTTC. Translated, it gives CASSTGTGPSGANVLTF. Full variable domain (rest looked up from reference TRBV7-9 and TRBJ2-6): DTGVSQNPRHKITKRGQNVTFRCDPISEHNRLYWYRQTLGQGPEFLTYFQNEAQLEKSRLLSDRFSAERPKGSFSTLEIQRTEQGDSAMYLCASSTGTGPSGANVLTFGAGSRLTVL.

The gene calls are TRBV7-9 and TRBJ2-1; weak D call: TRBD2 (6 bases). Germline V lookup: CDR1 SEHNR, CDR2 FQNEAQ (reference sequence). This CDR3 spans 14 amino acids. Deletions cut 5 bases from V and 8 bases from J, with 16 bases between. CDR3 sequence: CASSVSGGLHEQFF. DNA for the CDR3: TGTGCCAGCAGCGTTAGCGGAGGGTTGCATGAGCAGTTCTTC.

This clonotype was picked up a small number of times. The genes are TRBV7-9 and TRBJ1-2, with 11 bases that match TRBD1. Looked up from germline, CDR1 is SEHNR and CDR2 is FQNEAQ (reference sequence). V shed 6 bases, J shed 1 base, and the junction held 4 bases outside the gene matches. The CDR3 runs to 15 residues. CDR3 protein: CASRTGTGGNYGYTF. The CDR3 coding sequence is TGTGCCAGCAGGACCGGGACAGGGGGTAACTATGGCTACACCTTC.

The V gene is TRBV12-3 or TRBV12-4, the J gene TRBJ2-1, with D maybe TRBD1 (5 bases). The CDR3 runs to 12 residues. Deletions cut 6 bases from V and 10 bases from J, with 13 bases between. The CDR3 protein is CASRKGKGEQFF. The CDR3 DNA follows: TGTGCCAGCAGAAAGGGAAAGGGGGAGCAGTTCTTC.